There are a few counts of the clone carrying this T cell receptor (beta chain). The antigen is not known. Germline-derived CDR1 and CDR2 are MGHDK and SYGVNS. V dropped 6 bases and J dropped 2; count of bases not matched to a gene: 0. This CDR3 has 14 amino acids. These data belong to a study of beta chain features in type 1 diabetes. Study conclusions and caveats: Moderate but significant shortening of TCRB CDR3s was recorded in all four CD4+ subsets from Type 1 diabetes patients.

The authors reverse transcribed all of the isolated RNA, so sequencing captured expressed TCRB transcripts. Data came from immunoSEQ multiplex PCR; TCRdb stores just in-frame clones and leaves some out. This table holds 100,000 to 150,000 clones, approximately 9% found once. The rearrangement joins TRBV25-1 to TRBJ2-1, with 11 bases matching TRBD1. Sequenced sample: central memory CD4+ T cells from blood. This clonotype originated in a young man with type 1 diabetes. DNA of the CDR3: TGTGCCAGCAGGGGACAGGGGGCCTACAATGAGCAGTTCTTC. Residues: CASRGQGAYNEQFF. Based on the CDR3 plus reference TRBV25-1 and TRBJ2-1, the full variable domain is EADIYQTPRYLVIGTGKKITLECSQTMGHDKMYWYQQDPGMELHLIHYSYGVNSTEKGDLSSESTVSRIRTEHFPLTLESARPSHTSQYLCASRGQGAYNEQFFGPGTRLTVL.